Shown below are 30 T cell receptor beta chains from a single sample sequenced in a study of siplizumab effects on memory and regulatory T cells (dated by TCRdb to the late 2010s). The receptor library was made with the immunoSEQ multiplex PCR assay. The clones in this table, taken by TCRdb from immuneACCESS, are in-frame only. Not every clone is retained; where verified, under half of the shortfall comes from an unresolved V gene, and the cause of the rest is unknown. This sample has approximately 110,000 clones in its table, and 92% of those were observed once. The ten most abundant clones make up approximately 0.73% of the sample. The sample consisted of Tregs sorted from blood. These receptors originate from a human donor in good health.

The chain uses TRBV19 and TRBJ1-2, with D tentatively TRBD1 (5 bases). Germline CDR1 reads LNHDA; CDR2 reads SQIVND (reference sequence). The V gene lost 4 bases and the J gene lost 6 bases, with 9 bases spanning the gap. The CDR3 consists of 12 residues. This chain's CDR3 is CASSTGAHGYTF. CDR3 coding DNA: TGTGCCAGTAGTACCGGGGCTCATGGCTACACCTTC.

This rearrangement joins TRBV5-1 to TRBJ1-2, with 9 bases fitting TRBD1. This CDR3 comprises 13 residues. V trimming: 8 bases; J trimming: 8 bases; junction bases outside the gene matches: 10. Germline CDR1 is SGHRS and CDR2 is YFSETQ. The chain's CDR3 is CASLGQGVSGYTF. Here the CDR3 DNA reads TGCGCCAGTTTGGGACAGGGAGTTTCCGGCTACACCTTC.

The CDR3 DNA reads as TGTGCCAGTAGTCAACAGGGTAATAACGGGGAGCTGTTTTTT. Translation gives CASSQQGNNGELFF. This chain uses TRBV19 with TRBJ2-2; TRBD1 might be the D (6 bases). The length of the CDR3 is 14 residues. Germline-derived CDR1 and CDR2 are LNHDA and SQIVND (reference sequence). V was trimmed by 5 bases and J by 7 bases, leaving 14 bases between them.

The genes are TRBV6-1 and TRBJ2-2; D gene ambiguous. The germline V gene has CDR1 MNHNS and CDR2 SASEGT. V was clipped by 2 bases and J by 6 bases, with 10 bases between them. CDR3 length: 14 residues. CDR3 sequence: CASSERLGSGELFF. CDR3 bases: TGTGCCAGCAGTGAACGTTTAGGTTCCGGGGAGCTGTTTTTT.

The chain links TRBV7-8 to TRBJ2-1; D gene unclear. Germline V gene data show CDR1 as SGHVS and CDR2 as FQNEAQ. Deletions cut 5 bases from V and 4 bases from J, with 15 bases between. The CDR3 spans 15 residues. The CDR3: CASSVPRARYNEQFF. The DNA of the CDR3 is TGTGCCAGCAGCGTTCCTAGAGCACGATACAATGAGCAGTTCTTC.

This sequence joins TRBV15 and TRBJ1-1, with D perhaps matching TRBD1 (5 bases). Germline CDR1 LNHNV, CDR2 YYDKDF (reference sequence). Trimming pared 0 bases from V and 6 bases from J, leaving 11 bases between. The CDR3 totals 14 residues. The CDR3 loop is CATSRDGGMAEAFF. The CDR3 DNA is TGTGCCACCAGCAGAGATGGGGGGATGGCTGAAGCTTTCTTT.

This clone was detected once. The chain employs TRBV29-1 and TRBJ1-1, with D unclear. The germline V gene has CDR1 SQVTM and CDR2 ANQGSEA. The V end was cut by 4 bases, the J end by 6 bases, with 6 bases between. This CDR3 has 10 amino acids. The CDR3 sequence is CSVAISEAFF. In DNA form, the CDR3 reads TGCAGCGTTGCTATCTCTGAAGCTTTCTTT.

V gene TRBV5-1 combines with J gene TRBJ2-3; maybe TRBD1 (5 bases). V was pared by 3 bases and J by 0 bases, with 8 bases between. Germline V gives CDR1 SGHRS, CDR2 YFSETQ. The CDR3 spans 14 residues. The CDR3 spells CASSSGHSTDTQYF. Here the CDR3 DNA reads TGCGCCAGCAGCTCTGGACACAGCACAGATACGCAGTATTTT.

This chain connects TRBV27 to TRBJ1-6; perhaps TRBD1 as D (6 bases). V was cut by 3 bases and J by 10 bases, with 10 bases left in between. Germline V CDR1 and CDR2: MNHEY, SMNVEV (reference sequence). The CDR3 loop spans 13 amino acids. This CDR3 is CASSLGGGSPLHF. CDR3 in DNA: TGTGCCAGCAGTTTGGGGGGGGGCTCACCCCTCCACTTT.

V is TRBV7-3 and J is TRBJ2-7, with 7 bases aligning to TRBD2. CDR3 length equals 14 residues. With 5 bases clipped from V and 5 bases from J, the junction kept 9 bases outside the gene matches. Germline V gene lookup returns CDR1 SGHTA and CDR2 FQGTGA. The CDR3 sequence is CASSPAGRDHEQYF. Here the CDR3 DNA reads TGTGCCAGCAGCCCAGCAGGGAGGGACCACGAGCAGTACTTC.

The chain uses TRBV5-5 and TRBJ2-7; D is tentatively TRBD1 or TRBD2 (5 bases each). The germline V gene encodes CDR1 SGHKS and CDR2 YYEKEE (reference sequence). This CDR3 comprises 13 residues. Trimming removed 4 bases from V and 6 bases from J, with 14 bases in between. The CDR3 nucleotides are TGTGCCAGCAGCCGCTATGGGGGAGCCGAGCAGTACTTC. Translated, it gives CASSRYGGAEQYF.

The CDR3 nucleotides read TGTGCCAGCAACACGATTCTAGCGGGAGGGGTGAATGAGCAGTTCTTC. Translation gives CASNTILAGGVNEQFF. The gene calls are TRBV11-2 and TRBJ2-1; 12 nucleotides line up with TRBD2. The germline V gene has CDR1 SGHAT and CDR2 FQNNGV. The ends lost 7 bases at V and 7 bases at J; junction bases unmatched: 11. CDR3 length: 16 amino acids.

The chain combines TRBV27 with TRBJ1-1; no firm D call. Germline CDR1 MNHEY, CDR2 SMNVEV (reference sequence). The V and J ends lost 5 bases and 0 bases respectively, with 7 bases between them. The CDR3 length is 13 residues. Here the CDR3 reads CASSMIMNTEAFF. As DNA, the CDR3 is TGTGCCAGCAGTATGATCATGAACACTGAAGCTTTCTTT.

This rearrangement joins TRBV5-4 to TRBJ2-5, with 7 nucleotides matching TRBD2. Trimming took 0 bases from V and 4 from J; bases not matched to a gene: 9. The CDR3 extends over 16 amino acids. The germline V gene has CDR1 SGHNT and CDR2 YYREEE (reference sequence). The DNA of the CDR3 is TGTGCCAGCAGCTTGGCCGCGCCTAGCGGTGCAGAGACCCAGTACTTC. As protein: CASSLAAPSGAETQYF.

This clone was observed once. This chain links TRBV6-5 with TRBJ2-3; TRBD1 is a possible D gene (5 bases). Germline V CDR1 and CDR2: MNHEY, SVGAGI. V was cut by 0 bases and J by 4 bases, with 8 bases left in between. The CDR3 covers 14 residues. CDR3 region: CASSYSKGADTQYF. CDR3 coding DNA: TGTGCCAGCAGTTACTCGAAAGGGGCAGATACGCAGTATTTT.

This clone occurred a few times. This chain connects TRBV2 to TRBJ2-5, with 9 bases identical to TRBD2. Per the germline V gene, CDR1 is SNHLY and CDR2 is FYNNEI. The CDR3 sequence is 15 residues long. V dropped 4 bases and J dropped 2; count of bases not matched to a gene: 5. As DNA, the CDR3 is TGTGCCAGCAGTGTTAGCGGGGGCCAACAAGAGACCCAGTACTTC. Translation: CASSVSGGQQETQYF.

The V gene is TRBV25-1, the J gene TRBJ1-3, with unresolved D. Trimming took 7 bases from V and 0 from J, leaving 13 bases between them. Germline values: CDR1 MGHDK, CDR2 SYGVNS. There are 15 residues in the CDR3. The chain's CDR3 is CASTTAVTSGNTIYF. CDR3 bases: TGTGCCAGCACTACAGCGGTAACCTCTGGAAACACCATATATTTT. Full variable domain (outside the CDR3, taken from reference TRBV25-1 and TRBJ1-3): EADIYQTPRYLVIGTGKKITLECSQTMGHDKMYWYQQDPGMELHLIHYSYGVNSTEKGDLSSESTVSRIRTEHFPLTLESARPSHTSQYLCASTTAVTSGNTIYFGEGSWLTVV.

V usage is TRBV6-6 and J usage is TRBJ2-7, with a weak D call TRBD2 (6 bases). Deletions cut 0 bases from V and 4 bases from J, with 16 bases between. This CDR3 has 16 amino acids. Per the germline V gene, CDR1 is MNHNY and CDR2 is SVGAGI (reference sequence). CDR3 bases: TGTGCCAGCAGTTACTCCTCGCGGGGTTGGTCGTACGAGCAGTACTTC. Its translation is CASSYSSRGWSYEQYF.

The rearrangement uses TRBV6-5 and TRBJ2-1, with 10 bases fitting TRBD2. Trimming removed 4 bases from V and 7 bases from J; junction bases left unmatched: 10. The CDR3 has 16 residues. Germline CDR1 reads MNHEY; CDR2 reads SVGAGI. CDR3 loop: CASSFGIAGGRNEQFF. Written as DNA, the CDR3 is TGTGCCAGCAGTTTCGGAATAGCGGGAGGTCGGAATGAGCAGTTCTTC.

This clone has more than one count but fewer than ten. The gene calls are TRBV6-6 and TRBJ1-2; D might be TRBD1 (5 bases). The V gene's germline CDR1 is MNHNY and CDR2 SVGAGI (reference sequence). The CDR3 covers 12 residues. With 9 bases removed from V and 8 bases from J, the gap between germline ends came to 16 bases. The CDR3 nucleotides read TGTGCCAGTACCAGGTGGGACGGAGGCTACACCTTC. Protein: CASTRWDGGYTF.

The V gene is TRBV5-1, the J gene TRBJ2-1; tentatively, D is TRBD2 (5 bases). CDR1 and CDR2 (germline): SGHRS, YFSETQ. The length of the CDR3 is 14 residues. Trimming took 6 bases from V and 1 from J, leaving 11 bases between them. CDR3 region: CASTEGSSYNEQFF. The CDR3 coding sequence is TGCGCCAGCACCGAAGGGAGTTCCTACAATGAGCAGTTCTTC.

V and J are TRBV6-5 and TRBJ1-6; possibly TRBD1 for D (6 bases). This CDR3 has 15 amino acids. Trimming cost V 3 bases and J 9 bases, with 15 bases left between them. Germline CDR1 is MNHEY and CDR2 is SVGAGI. CDR3 in DNA: TGTGCCAGCAGTTATCATTCTCAGGGGACTTCACCCCTCCACTTT. Encoded protein: CASSYHSQGTSPLHF.

V gene TRBV5-1 combines with J gene TRBJ2-5; tentatively, D is TRBD1 (6 bases). V lost 3 bases and J lost 5, with 20 bases in between. Germline V gives CDR1 SGHRS, CDR2 YFSETQ. The CDR3 is 16 residues long. Here the CDR3 DNA reads TGCGCCAGCAGCTCCGGCGGCCAGGGGCCCTCGGAGACCCAGTACTTC. As protein: CASSSGGQGPSETQYF. Full variable domain (outside the CDR3, taken from reference TRBV5-1 and TRBJ2-5): KAGVTQTPRYLIKTRGQQVTLSCSPISGHRSVSWYQQTPGQGLQFLFEYFSETQRNKGNFPGRFSGRQFSNSRSEMNVSTLELGDSALYLCASSSGGQGPSETQYFGPGTRLLVL.

The chain recombines TRBV11-3 with TRBJ2-1; perhaps TRBD2 as D (5 bases). Per the germline V gene, CDR1 is SGHNT and CDR2 is YENEEA. Between the trimmed V and J ends, which lost 2 bases and 4 bases, there was a span of 9 bases. This CDR3 is 14 amino acids long. CDR3 nucleotides: TGTGCCAGCAGCTTATCAAGGAGGTACAATGAGCAGTTCTTC. Translated: CASSLSRRYNEQFF.

The chain has TRBV14 and TRBJ2-5; D may match TRBD1 or TRBD2 (5 bases each). There are 16 residues in the CDR3. Between the trimmed V and J ends, which lost 5 bases and 5 bases, there was a span of 21 bases. The germline V gene encodes CDR1 SGHDN and CDR2 FVKESK. The CDR3 bases are TGTGCCAGCAGCTTCCGCGTTCTTGGGGGAAGGGAGACCCAGTACTTC. It codes for CASSFRVLGGRETQYF.

The J gene is TRBJ2-1, the V gene TRBV5-4, with 7 bases that match TRBD2. The CDR3 runs to 15 residues. Per germline, CDR1 SGHNT and CDR2 YYREEE (reference sequence). Trimming cost V 2 bases and J 8 bases; bases outside gene matches: 10. The CDR3 bases are TGTGCCAGCAGCTTACTAGCGCGGGGAACACATGAGCAGTTCTTC. Amino acid sequence: CASSLLARGTHEQFF.

The chain employs TRBV18 and TRBJ2-1; D ambiguous. The V end lost 1 base, the J end lost 4 bases, and 8 bases lay between the germline ends. CDR1 is KGHSH and CDR2 is LQKENI in the germline V gene. The CDR3 runs to 14 residues. The CDR3 nucleotides read TGTGCCAGCTCACCACGTTCCGGGTACAATGAGCAGTTCTTC. Protein sequence: CASSPRSGYNEQFF.

To note about this clone: Other nucleotide sequences from this sample produce the same CDR3. The J gene is TRBJ2-3, the V gene TRBV5-1, with D unresolved. Trimming removed 7 bases from V and 0 bases from J, with 3 bases in between. The CDR3 extends over 11 amino acids. Germline assignment: CDR1 SGHRS and CDR2 YFSETQ. In DNA form, the CDR3 reads TGCGCCAGCTCTAGCACAGATACGCAGTATTTT. Translated: CASSSTDTQYF.

The J gene is TRBJ2-3, the V gene TRBV19; D may be TRBD1 (5 bases). CDR1 is LNHDA and CDR2 is SQIVND in the germline V gene (reference sequence). The CDR3 extends over 14 amino acids. The V and J ends lost 3 bases and 0 bases respectively, with 7 bases between them. CDR3 coding DNA: TGTGCCAGTAGTATGGGGCTTAGCACAGATACGCAGTATTTT. Protein: CASSMGLSTDTQYF.

The CDR3 reads CASGLVRSSRSSYNEQFF. As DNA, the CDR3 is TGTGCTAGTGGTTTGGTAAGGTCTAGCCGGAGCTCCTACAATGAGCAGTTCTTC. The chain recombines TRBV12-5 with TRBJ2-1; possible D gene TRBD2, 5 bases. The V end was cut by 0 bases, the J end by 0 bases, with 15 bases between. This CDR3 spans 18 amino acids. From germline, CDR1 is LGHNT and CDR2 FRNRAP.